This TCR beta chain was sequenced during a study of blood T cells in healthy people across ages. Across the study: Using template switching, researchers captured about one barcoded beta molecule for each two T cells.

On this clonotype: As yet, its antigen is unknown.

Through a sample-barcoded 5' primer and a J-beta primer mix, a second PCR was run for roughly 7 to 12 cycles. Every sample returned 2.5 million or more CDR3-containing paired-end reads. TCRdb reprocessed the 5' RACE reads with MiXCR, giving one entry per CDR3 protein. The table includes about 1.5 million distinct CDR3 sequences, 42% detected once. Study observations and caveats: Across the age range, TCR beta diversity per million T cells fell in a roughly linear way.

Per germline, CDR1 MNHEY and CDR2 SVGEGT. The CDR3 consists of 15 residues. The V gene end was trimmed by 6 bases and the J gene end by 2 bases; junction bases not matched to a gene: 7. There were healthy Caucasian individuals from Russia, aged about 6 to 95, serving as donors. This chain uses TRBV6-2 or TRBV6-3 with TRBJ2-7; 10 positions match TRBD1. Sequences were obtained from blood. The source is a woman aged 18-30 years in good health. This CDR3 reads CASRSSGTGAYEQYF. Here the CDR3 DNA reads TGTGCCAGCAGATCTTCCGGGACAGGGGCCTACGAGCAGTACTTC.